This TCR beta chain was obtained from a study of shared clonotypes between healthy human individuals. In this sample, this clone turned up once. The antigen is unknown. Losses at the gene ends were 4 bases for V and 6 bases for J; bases not matched to a gene: 12. The CDR3 runs to 17 residues. Looked up from germline, CDR1 is MGHRA and CDR2 is YSYEKL. Sequencing was at deep level. For each subset, genomic DNA was distributed in equal portions over several immunoSEQ plates. Using immunoSEQ multiplex PCR, the repertoire was profiled, and TCRdb retains in-frame clones only, with some absent. The sample contains about 2 million clones, approximately 95% of which appear only once. Study results and limitations: Represented diversity, genetic and exposure-history alike, was limited by few donors.

The receptor's source is a man between 18 and 29 years old in good health. V and J are TRBV4-1 and TRBJ1-3; TRBD1 matches at 10 bases. The sample taken for sequencing was naive CD4+ T cells sorted from blood. As for subset: CD45RA+ positively selected. In DNA, the CDR3 is TGCGCCAGCAGCCCAAGCCCTTCGACAGGGGGCGAAAACACCATATATTTT. The encoded protein is CASSPSPSTGGENTIYF.